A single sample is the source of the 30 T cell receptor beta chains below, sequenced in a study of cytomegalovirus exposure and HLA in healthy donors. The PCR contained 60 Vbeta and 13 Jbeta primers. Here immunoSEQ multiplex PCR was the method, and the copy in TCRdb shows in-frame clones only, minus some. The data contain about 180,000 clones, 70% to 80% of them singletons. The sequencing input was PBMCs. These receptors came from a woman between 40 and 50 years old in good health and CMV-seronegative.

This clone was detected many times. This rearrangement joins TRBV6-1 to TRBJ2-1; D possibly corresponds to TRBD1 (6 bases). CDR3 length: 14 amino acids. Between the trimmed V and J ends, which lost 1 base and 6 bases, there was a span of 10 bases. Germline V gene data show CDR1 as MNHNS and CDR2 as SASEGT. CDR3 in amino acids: CASSEGTETNEQFF. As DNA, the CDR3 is TGTGCCAGCAGTGAAGGGACAGAGACCAATGAGCAGTTCTTC.

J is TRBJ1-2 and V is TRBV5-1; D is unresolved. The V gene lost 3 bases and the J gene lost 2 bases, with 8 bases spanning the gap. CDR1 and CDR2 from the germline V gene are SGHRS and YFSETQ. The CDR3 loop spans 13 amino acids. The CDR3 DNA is TGCGCCAGCAGCTATGCCCAGAACTATGGCTACACCTTC. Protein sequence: CASSYAQNYGYTF. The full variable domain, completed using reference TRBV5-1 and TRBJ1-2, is KAGVTQTPRYLIKTRGQQVTLSCSPISGHRSVSWYQQTPGQGLQFLFEYFSETQRNKGNFPGRFSGRQFSNSRSEMNVSTLELGDSALYLCASSYAQNYGYTFGSGTRLTVV.

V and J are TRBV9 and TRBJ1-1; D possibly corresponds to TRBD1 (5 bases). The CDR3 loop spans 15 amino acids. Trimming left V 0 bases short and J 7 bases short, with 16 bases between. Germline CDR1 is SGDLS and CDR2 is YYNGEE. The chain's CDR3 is CASSVGFGRASEAFF. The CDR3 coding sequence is TGTGCCAGCAGCGTAGGGTTCGGCAGGGCCAGTGAAGCTTTCTTT. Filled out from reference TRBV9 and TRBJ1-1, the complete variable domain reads DSGVTQTPKHLITATGQRVTLRCSPRSGDLSVYWYQQSLDQGLQFLIQYYNGEERAKGNILERFSAQQFPDLHSELNLSSLELGDSALYFCASSVGFGRASEAFFGQGTRLTVV.

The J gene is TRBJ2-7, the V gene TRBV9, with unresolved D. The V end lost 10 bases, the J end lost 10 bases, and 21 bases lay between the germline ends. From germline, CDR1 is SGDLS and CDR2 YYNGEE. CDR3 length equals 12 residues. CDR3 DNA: TGTGCCTGCGGTGTGGATATTACGAGCCAGTACTTC. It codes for CACGVDITSQYF.

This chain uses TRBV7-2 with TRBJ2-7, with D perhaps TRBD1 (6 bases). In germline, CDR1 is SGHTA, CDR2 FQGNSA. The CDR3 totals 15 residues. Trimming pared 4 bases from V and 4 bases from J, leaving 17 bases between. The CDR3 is CASSSGQSLSYEQYF. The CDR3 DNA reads TGTGCCAGCAGCTCCGGACAGTCCCTATCTTACGAGCAGTACTTC.

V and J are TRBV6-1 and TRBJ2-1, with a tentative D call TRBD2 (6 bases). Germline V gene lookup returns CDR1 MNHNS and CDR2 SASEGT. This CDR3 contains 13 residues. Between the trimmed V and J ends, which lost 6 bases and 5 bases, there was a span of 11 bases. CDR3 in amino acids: CASSHQRDNEQFF. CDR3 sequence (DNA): TGTGCCAGCAGCCACCAGCGGGACAATGAGCAGTTCTTC.

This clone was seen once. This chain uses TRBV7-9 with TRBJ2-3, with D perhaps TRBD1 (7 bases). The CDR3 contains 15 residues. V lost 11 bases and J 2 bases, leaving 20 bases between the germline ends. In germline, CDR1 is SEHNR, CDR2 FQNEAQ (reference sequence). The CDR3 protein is CAAQRGTDYTDTQYF. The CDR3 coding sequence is TGTGCCGCACAACGGGGGACAGACTACACAGATACGCAGTATTTT.

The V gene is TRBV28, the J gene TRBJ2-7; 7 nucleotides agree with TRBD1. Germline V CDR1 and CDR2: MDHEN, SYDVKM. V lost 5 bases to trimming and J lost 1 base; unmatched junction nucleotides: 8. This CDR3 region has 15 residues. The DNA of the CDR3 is TGTGCCAGCAGTCCTTTTGGACAGGAATCCTACGAGCAGTACTTC. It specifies CASSPFGQESYEQYF.

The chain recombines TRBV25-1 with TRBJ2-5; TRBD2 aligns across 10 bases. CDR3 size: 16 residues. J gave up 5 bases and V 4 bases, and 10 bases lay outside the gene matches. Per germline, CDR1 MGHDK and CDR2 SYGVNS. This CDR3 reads CASSVASSGSLETQYF. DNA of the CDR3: TGTGCCAGCAGTGTAGCGTCTAGCGGGAGTTTGGAGACCCAGTACTTC.

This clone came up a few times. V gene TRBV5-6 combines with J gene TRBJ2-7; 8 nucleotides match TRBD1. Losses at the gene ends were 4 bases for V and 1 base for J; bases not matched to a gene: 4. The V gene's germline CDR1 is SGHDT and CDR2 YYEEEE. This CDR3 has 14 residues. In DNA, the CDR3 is TGTGCCAGCAGCCATGGGACAGGTTCCTACGAGCAGTACTTC. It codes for CASSHGTGSYEQYF.

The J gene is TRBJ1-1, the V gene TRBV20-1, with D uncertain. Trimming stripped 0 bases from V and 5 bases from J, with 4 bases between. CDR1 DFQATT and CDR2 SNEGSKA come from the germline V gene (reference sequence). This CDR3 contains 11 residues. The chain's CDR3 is CSAREATEAFF. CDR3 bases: TGCAGTGCTAGAGAGGCTACTGAAGCTTTCTTT.

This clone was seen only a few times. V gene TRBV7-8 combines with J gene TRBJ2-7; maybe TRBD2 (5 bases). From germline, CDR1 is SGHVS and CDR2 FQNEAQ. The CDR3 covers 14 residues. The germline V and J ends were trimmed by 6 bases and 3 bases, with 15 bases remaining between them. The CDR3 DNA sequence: TGTGCCAGCAGGTCCGGGCCCGGAGGCTACGAGCAGTACTTC. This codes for CASRSGPGGYEQYF.

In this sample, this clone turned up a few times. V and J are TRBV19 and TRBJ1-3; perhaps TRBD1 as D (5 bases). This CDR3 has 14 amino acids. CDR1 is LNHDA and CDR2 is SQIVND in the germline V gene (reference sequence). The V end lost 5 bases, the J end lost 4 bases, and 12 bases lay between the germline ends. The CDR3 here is CASSGDWRGNTIYF. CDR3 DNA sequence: TGTGCCAGTAGTGGGGACTGGCGAGGAAACACCATATATTTT.

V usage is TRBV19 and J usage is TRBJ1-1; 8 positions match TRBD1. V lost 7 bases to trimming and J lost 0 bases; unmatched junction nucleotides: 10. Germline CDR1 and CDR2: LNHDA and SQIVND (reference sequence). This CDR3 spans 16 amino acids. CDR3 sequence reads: CASTTTGRGLNTEAFF. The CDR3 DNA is TGTGCCAGTACTACCACGGGCAGGGGGCTGAACACTGAAGCTTTCTTT.

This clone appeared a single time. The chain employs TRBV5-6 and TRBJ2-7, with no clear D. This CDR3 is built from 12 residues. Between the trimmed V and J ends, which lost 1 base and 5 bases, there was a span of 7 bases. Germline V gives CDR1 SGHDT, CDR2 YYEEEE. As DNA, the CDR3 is TGTGCCAGCAGCTTGCGACGGGACGAGCAGTACTTC. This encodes CASSLRRDEQYF.

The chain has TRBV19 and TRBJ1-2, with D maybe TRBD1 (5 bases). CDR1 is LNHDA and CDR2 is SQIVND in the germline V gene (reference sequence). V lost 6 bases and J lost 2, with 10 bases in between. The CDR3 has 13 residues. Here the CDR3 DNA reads TGTGCCAGTAGACGCGACAGCAACTATGGCTACACCTTC. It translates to CASRRDSNYGYTF. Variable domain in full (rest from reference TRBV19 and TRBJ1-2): DGGITQSPKYLFRKEGQNVTLSCEQNLNHDAMYWYRQDPGQGLRLIYYSQIVNDFQKGDIAEGYSVSREKKESFPLTVTSAQKNPTAFYLCASRRDSNYGYTFGSGTRLTVV.

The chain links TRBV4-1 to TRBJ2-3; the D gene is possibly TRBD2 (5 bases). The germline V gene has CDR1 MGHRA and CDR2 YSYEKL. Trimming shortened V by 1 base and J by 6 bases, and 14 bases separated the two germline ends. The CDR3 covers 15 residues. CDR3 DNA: TGCGCCAGCAGCCAAGTGGACGGGATCATGGATACGCAGTATTTT. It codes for CASSQVDGIMDTQYF.

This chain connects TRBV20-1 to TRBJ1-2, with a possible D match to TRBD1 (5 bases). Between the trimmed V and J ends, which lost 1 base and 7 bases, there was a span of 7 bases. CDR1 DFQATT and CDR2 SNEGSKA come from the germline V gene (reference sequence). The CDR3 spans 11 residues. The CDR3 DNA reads TGCAGTGCTAGAGCCAGGGCTGGCTACACCTTC. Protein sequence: CSARARAGYTF.

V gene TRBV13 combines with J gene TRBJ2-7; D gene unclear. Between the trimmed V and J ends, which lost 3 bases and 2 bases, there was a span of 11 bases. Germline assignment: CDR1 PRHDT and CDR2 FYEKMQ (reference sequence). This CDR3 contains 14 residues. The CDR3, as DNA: TGTGCCAGCAGCTTTAAAGCACCTACCTACGAGCAGTACTTC. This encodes CASSFKAPTYEQYF.

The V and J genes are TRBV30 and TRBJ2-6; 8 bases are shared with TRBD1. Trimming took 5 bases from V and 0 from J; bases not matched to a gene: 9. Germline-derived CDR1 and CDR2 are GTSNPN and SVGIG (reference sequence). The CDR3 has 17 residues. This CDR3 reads CAWLTGVHSSGANVLTF. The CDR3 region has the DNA TGTGCCTGGTTGACAGGGGTCCATTCCTCTGGGGCCAACGTCCTGACTTTC.

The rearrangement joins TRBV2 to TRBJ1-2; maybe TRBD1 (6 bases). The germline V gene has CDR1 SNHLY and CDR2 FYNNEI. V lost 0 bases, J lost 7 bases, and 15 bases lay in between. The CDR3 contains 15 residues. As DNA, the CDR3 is TGTGCCAGCAGTGAAGCCCTCAGGGGAGCAGGTGGCTACACCTTC. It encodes CASSEALRGAGGYTF.

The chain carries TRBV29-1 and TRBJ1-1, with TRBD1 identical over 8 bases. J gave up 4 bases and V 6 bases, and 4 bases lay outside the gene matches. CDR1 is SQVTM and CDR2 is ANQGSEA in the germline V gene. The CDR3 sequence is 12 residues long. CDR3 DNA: TGCAGCGTACGACAGGGGAGCACTGAAGCTTTCTTT. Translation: CSVRQGSTEAFF.

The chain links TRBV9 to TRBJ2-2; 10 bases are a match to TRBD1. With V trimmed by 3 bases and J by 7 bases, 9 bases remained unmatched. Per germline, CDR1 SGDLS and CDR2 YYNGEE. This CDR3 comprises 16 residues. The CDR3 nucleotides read TGTGCCAGCAGCGCCCACGGGACAGGGGTTATCGGGGAGCTGTTTTTT. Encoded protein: CASSAHGTGVIGELFF.

The CDR3: CASSVRELYEQYF. CDR3 nucleotides: TGTGCCAGCTCGGTGCGGGAGTTATACGAGCAGTACTTC. The J gene is TRBJ2-7, the V gene TRBV14; 7 nucleotides line up with TRBD2. The V segment lost 8 bases and the J segment 4 bases; nucleotides outside the gene matches: 8. This CDR3 region has 13 residues. The germline gives CDR1 SGHDN, CDR2 FVKESK.

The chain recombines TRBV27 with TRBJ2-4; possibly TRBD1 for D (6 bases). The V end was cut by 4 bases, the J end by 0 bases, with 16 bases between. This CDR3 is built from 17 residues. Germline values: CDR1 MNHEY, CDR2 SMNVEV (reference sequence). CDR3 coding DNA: TGTGCCAGCAGTTCTACAGGGAGCCAACTAGCCAAAAACATTCAGTACTTC. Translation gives CASSSTGSQLAKNIQYF.

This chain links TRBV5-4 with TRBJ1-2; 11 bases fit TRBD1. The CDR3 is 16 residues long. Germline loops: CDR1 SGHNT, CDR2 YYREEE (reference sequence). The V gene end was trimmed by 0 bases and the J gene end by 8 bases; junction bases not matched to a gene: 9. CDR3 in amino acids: CASSLGGTGGIMGYTF. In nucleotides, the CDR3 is TGTGCCAGCAGCTTGGGTGGGACAGGGGGAATTATGGGCTACACCTTC.

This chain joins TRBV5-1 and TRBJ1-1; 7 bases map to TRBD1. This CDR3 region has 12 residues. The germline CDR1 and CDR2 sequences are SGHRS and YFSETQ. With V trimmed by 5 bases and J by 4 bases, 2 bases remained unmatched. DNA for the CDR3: TGCGCCAGCAGAAAGGGGGCCACTGAAGCTTTCTTT. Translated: CASRKGATEAFF.

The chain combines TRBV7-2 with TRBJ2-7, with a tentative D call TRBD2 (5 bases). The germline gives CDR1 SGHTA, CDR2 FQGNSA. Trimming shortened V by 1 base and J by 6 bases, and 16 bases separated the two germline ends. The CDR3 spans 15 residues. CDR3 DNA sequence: TGTGCCAGCAGCTTAGTAGGACTCCAGACCGGCGAGCAGTACTTC. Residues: CASSLVGLQTGEQYF. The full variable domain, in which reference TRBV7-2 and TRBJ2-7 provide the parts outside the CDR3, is GAGVSQSPSNKVTEKGKDVELRCDPISGHTALYWYRQSLGQGLEFLIYFQGNSAPDKSGLPSDRFSAERTGGSVSTLTIQRTQQEDSAVYLCASSLVGLQTGEQYFGPGTRLTVT.

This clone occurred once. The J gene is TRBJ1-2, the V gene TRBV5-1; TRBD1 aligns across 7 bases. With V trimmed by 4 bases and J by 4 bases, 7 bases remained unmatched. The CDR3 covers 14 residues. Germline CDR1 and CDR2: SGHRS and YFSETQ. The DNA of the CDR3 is TGCGCCAGCAGCATGGAGGGACAGAGCTATGGCTACACCTTC. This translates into CASSMEGQSYGYTF.

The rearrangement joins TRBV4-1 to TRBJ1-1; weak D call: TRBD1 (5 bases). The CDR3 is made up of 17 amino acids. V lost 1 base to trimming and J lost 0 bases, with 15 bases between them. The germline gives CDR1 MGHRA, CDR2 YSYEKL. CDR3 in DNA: TGCGCCAGCAGCCAAGGCGACAGAATCCAATTGAACACTGAAGCTTTCTTT. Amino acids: CASSQGDRIQLNTEAFF.